Shown below are 11 T cell receptor beta chains from a single sample sequenced in a study of T cells in Graves' hyperthyroidism and ophthalmopathy. There were TCR beta CDR3 regions amplified from RNA transcripts. A set of HTBI primers served as the primers for a first-round RT-PCR of the TCR CDR3. MiXCR, run by TCRdb on the multiplex PCR reads, gives a single entry per CDR3 protein. The sample consists of about 270,000 distinct CDR3 sequences, approximately 25% of them appearing once. Sequences were obtained from blood. Receptors were obtained from a woman aged 40-49 years with Graves' ophthalmopathy.

This chain uses TRBV28 with TRBJ2-7, with 10 bases lining up with TRBD1. The CDR3 sequence is 18 residues long. Germline CDR1 MDHEN, CDR2 SYDVKM. With 3 bases clipped from V and 7 bases from J, the junction kept 18 bases outside the gene matches. The DNA of the CDR3 is TGTGCCAGCAGTTTCGGGGGACAGGGGAGATCGGGAGACGGGGAGCAGTACTTC. Its protein product is CASSFGGQGRSGDGEQYF. Filled out from reference TRBV28 and TRBJ2-7, the complete variable domain reads DVKVTQSSRYLVKRTGEKVFLECVQDMDHENMFWYRQDPGLGLRLIYFSYDVKMKEKGDIPEGYSVSREKKERFSLILESASTNQTSMYLCASSFGGQGRSGDGEQYFGPGTRLTVT.

The sample holds a few counts of this clonotype. Relative to the germline gene, one junction end is altered; a read error may explain this. The chain links TRBV7-7 to TRBJ2-7; the D gene is possibly TRBD1 (6 bases). CDR3 length: 15 amino acids. From germline, CDR1 is SSHAT and CDR2 FNYEAQ (reference sequence). CDR3 loop: CASSLMVQGTYEQSF. CDR3 DNA: TGTGCCAGCAGCTTAATGGTACAGGGCACCTACGAGCAGTCCTTC.

The chain couples TRBV6-1 to TRBJ2-7, with TRBD1 as a possible D gene (5 bases). V was trimmed by 5 bases and J by 5 bases, leaving 13 bases between them. CDR1 MNHNS and CDR2 SASEGT come from the germline V gene. This CDR3 comprises 13 residues. The CDR3 coding sequence is TGTGCCAGCAGTCCCCCAGGGCGACACGAGCAGTACTTC. Protein sequence: CASSPPGRHEQYF.

Ten or more counts support this clonotype. DNA of the CDR3: TGTGCCATCAGCGGGACAGGGTTAGAAGCTTTCTTT. Translating it yields CAISGTGLEAFF. The chain combines TRBV10-3 with TRBJ1-1, with 9 bases aligning to TRBD1. The V gene's germline CDR1 is ENHRY and CDR2 SYGVKD. Unmatched junction bases numbered 4, after V lost 6 bases and J lost 8 bases. The CDR3 is 12 residues long.

This clonotype has ten or more counts. This chain joins TRBV12-3 or TRBV12-4 and TRBJ2-5; unclear D gene. The V gene lost 1 base and the J gene lost 3 bases, with 15 bases spanning the gap. The CDR3 spans 16 residues. CDR3 amino acids: CASSLGGEGSEETQYF. CDR3 bases: TGTGCCAGCAGTTTAGGGGGTGAAGGGTCGGAAGAGACCCAGTACTTC.

V and J are TRBV6-1 and TRBJ2-7; D gene uncertain. Germline CDR1 is MNHNS and CDR2 is SASEGT. V lost 6 bases, J lost 1 base, and 16 bases lay in between. The CDR3 is 15 amino acids. DNA for the CDR3: TGTGCCAGCAGACTACTACTTATCGATTCCTACGAGCAGTACTTC. Its translation is CASRLLLIDSYEQYF.

The sample holds many counts of this clonotype. V gene TRBV3-1 combines with J gene TRBJ2-7, with a possible D match to TRBD1 (6 bases). V lost 4 bases, J lost 6 bases, and 19 bases lay in between. The CDR3 covers 15 residues. Looked up from germline, CDR1 is LGHDT and CDR2 is YNNKEL (reference sequence). The CDR3: CASSRVGGIHVEQYF. The CDR3 coding sequence is TGTGCCAGCAGCCGGGTTGGGGGCATTCACGTCGAGCAGTACTTC.

V usage is TRBV7-2 and J usage is TRBJ1-1; D is undetermined. Germline assignment: CDR1 SGHTA and CDR2 FQGNSA. The CDR3 spans 14 residues. V lost 0 bases to trimming and J lost 7 bases, with 12 bases between them. CDR3 amino acids: CASSLAPTAYEAFF. CDR3 nucleotides: TGTGCCAGCAGCTTAGCGCCAACAGCCTATGAAGCTTTCTTT.

This clonotype was detected once. The chain employs TRBV20-1 and TRBJ2-5; 8 nucleotides line up with TRBD2. Germline lookup yields CDR1 DFQATT and CDR2 SNEGSKA (reference sequence). Germline trimming cut 7 bases from V and 1 base from J; bases unmatched to any gene: 8. The CDR3 totals 14 residues. The CDR3 DNA reads as TGCAGTGGATCGGGGGGGGCCGTCCAAGAGACCCAGTACTTC. Encoded protein: CSGSGGAVQETQYF.

This clonotype was seen repeatedly, ten times or more. This chain joins TRBV28 and TRBJ1-1; a weak D match, TRBD1 (5 bases). Germline CDR1 MDHEN, CDR2 SYDVKM. This CDR3 contains 16 residues. V dropped 6 bases and J dropped 0 bases, with 17 bases sitting between them. The CDR3 nucleotides are TGTGCCAGCAGACAAATTACCAGGGCCGTGAACACTGAAGCTTTCTTT. Protein product: CASRQITRAVNTEAFF.

At least ten counts were recorded for this clonotype. The rearrangement links TRBV7-6 to TRBJ2-2, with D possibly TRBD2 on 5 matching bases. The length of the CDR3 is 13 residues. Germline CDR1 and CDR2: SGHVS and FNYEAQ. Trimming took 2 bases from V and 8 from J, leaving 9 bases between them. The CDR3 here is CASSLYRGGELFF. For the CDR3, the DNA is TGTGCCAGCAGCTTATATCGAGGGGGGGAGCTGTTTTTT.